This T cell receptor (beta chain) came from a study of blood T cell repertoires in COVID-19. With 1 base removed from V and 0 bases from J, the gap between germline ends came to 12 bases. The CDR3 sequence is 17 residues long. Germline V gene lookup returns CDR1 WNHNN and CDR2 SYGVQD (reference sequence). Generated by immunoSEQ multiplex PCR, the TCRdb table keeps only in-frame clones and is missing some. Counted here are around 190,000 clones, roughly four fifths occurring once; the ten biggest clones make up under 10%. Patients from Seattle were sampled longitudinally, starting during active infection.

The source of this sequence is a woman between 65 and 79 years old with COVID-19, enrolled during active disease. The gene calls are TRBV10-1 and TRBJ2-2, with TRBD1 as a possible D gene (6 bases). What was sequenced was peripheral blood. CDR3 region: CASSEFGTSTNTGELFF. CDR3 DNA sequence: TGCGCCAGCAGTGAGTTTGGGACATCGACGAACACCGGGGAGCTGTTTTTT.